This T cell receptor (beta chain) was sequenced in a study of blood T cells in healthy people across ages. Study results and limitations: Considered underestimates were the diversity estimates obtained from one million T cells. The fall in TCR beta diversity per million T cells was roughly linear with age.

Together with a sample-barcoded 5' primer, a J-beta primer mix was included in a second PCR lasting roughly 6 to 12 cycles. Sequencing yielded, for each sample, at least 2.5 million paired-end reads carrying CDR3. Via MiXCR, TCRdb re-called the 5' RACE reads, giving one row per CDR3 protein. Of about 730,000 distinct CDR3 sequences in the sample, around 46% were seen once. On this clonotype itself: Its antigen is still unknown.

After removal of 0 bases from V and 13 bases from J, the junction contained 12 bases not matched to a gene. CDR1 and CDR2 from the germline V gene are LGHNA and YNFKEQ. The CDR3 covers 15 residues. Each donor's blood draw was approximately 10 milliliters of peripheral blood. The TCR sequence derives from a woman aged 55 to 70 in good health. V is TRBV4-2 and J is TRBJ2-1; 7 bases agree with TRBD2. Sequencing input: blood. CDR3 residues: CASSQDLAAQETQFF. The CDR3 DNA reads TGTGCCAGCAGCCAAGACCTAGCGGCACAAGAGACCCAGTTCTTC.